Listed below are T cell receptor beta chains from one sample, sequenced in a study of shared clonotypes between healthy human individuals. The assay was immunoSEQ multiplex PCR, and TCRdb's table has in-frame clones only and misses some. The data show about 1 million clones, 75% seen once. The sequenced material came from memory CD4+ T cells sorted from blood. Source of these receptors: a man aged 18-30 years in good health. Both conserved end residues are part of each CDR3. The order of the fields is clone size, J gene, D gene, V gene, CDR3 protein, CDR3 DNA. D genes are given only for firm matches. Some rows mark clone size as missing; the rest say once, few, many or name a class of expanded clone.

abundance: -
j_gene: TRBJ2-1
d_gene: -
v_gene: TRBV30
CDR3aa: CAWSGTRNEQFF
CDR3nt: TGTGCCTGGAGCGGGACGCGGAATGAGCAGTTCTTC

abundance: -
j_gene: TRBJ2-3
d_gene: -
v_gene: TRBV7-9
CDR3aa: CASSGRQSTDTQYF
CDR3nt: TGTGCCAGCAGCGGAAGACAGAGCACAGATACGCAGTATTTT

abundance: once
j_gene: TRBJ2-5
d_gene: TRBD2
v_gene: TRBV7-9
CDR3aa: CASSVAGAGTQYF
CDR3nt: TGTGCCAGCAGCGTAGCGGGGGCCGGGACCCAGTACTTC

abundance: -
j_gene: TRBJ1-1
d_gene: -
v_gene: TRBV6-1
CDR3aa: CASSEALRITEAFF
CDR3nt: TGTGCCAGCAGTGAAGCGCTTCGGATAACTGAAGCTTTCTTT

abundance: many
j_gene: TRBJ1-1
d_gene: TRBD1
v_gene: TRBV5-1
CDR3aa: CASSRTGQVDTEAFF
CDR3nt: TGCGCCAGCAGCCGAACAGGACAGGTGGACACTGAAGCTTTCTTT

abundance: -
j_gene: TRBJ1-1
d_gene: TRBD1
v_gene: TRBV6-1
CDR3aa: CASSEKGQGFAFF
CDR3nt: TGTGCCAGCAGTGAAAAGGGACAGGGTTTCGCTTTCTTT

abundance: -
j_gene: TRBJ1-1
d_gene: -
v_gene: TRBV28
CDR3aa: CASSLRINTEAFF
CDR3nt: TGTGCCAGCAGCCTGAGAATAAACACTGAAGCTTTCTTT

abundance: -
j_gene: TRBJ1-4
d_gene: TRBD1
v_gene: TRBV19
CDR3aa: CASSPPGTGNEKLFF
CDR3nt: TGTGCCAGTAGTCCTCCCGGGACAGGCAATGAAAAACTGTTTTTT

abundance: -
j_gene: TRBJ2-3
d_gene: TRBD1
v_gene: TRBV10-3
CDR3aa: CAINRDRTSTDTQYF
CDR3nt: TGTGCCATCAACAGGGACAGAACTAGCACAGATACGCAGTATTTT

abundance: -
j_gene: TRBJ1-5
d_gene: -
v_gene: TRBV6-8
CDR3aa: CASSYSGQPQHF
CDR3nt: TGTGCCAGCAGTTACTCGGGACAGCCCCAGCATTTT

abundance: -
j_gene: TRBJ2-4
d_gene: -
v_gene: TRBV30
CDR3aa: CAWSVRGPAKNIQYF
CDR3nt: TGTGCCTGGAGTGTACGGGGCCCGGCCAAAAACATTCAGTACTTC

abundance: -
j_gene: TRBJ1-2
d_gene: TRBD1
v_gene: TRBV2
CDR3aa: CASSPEQGANYGYTF
CDR3nt: TGTGCCAGCAGTCCAGAACAGGGGGCTAACTATGGCTACACCTTC

abundance: -
j_gene: TRBJ2-1
d_gene: -
v_gene: TRBV11-3
CDR3aa: CASSFRGYEQFF
CDR3nt: TGTGCCAGCAGTTTCAGGGGATATGAGCAGTTCTTC

abundance: -
j_gene: TRBJ2-1
d_gene: -
v_gene: TRBV7-2
CDR3aa: CASSLGAGYGEQFF
CDR3nt: TGTGCCAGCAGCTTAGGAGCAGGGTATGGGGAGCAGTTCTTC

abundance: -
j_gene: TRBJ2-3
d_gene: -
v_gene: TRBV6-1
CDR3aa: CASSVVGIDRGGTDTQYF
CDR3nt: TGTGCCAGCAGTGTTGTGGGAATTGACCGGGGAGGCACAGATACGCAGTATTTT

abundance: -
j_gene: TRBJ1-4
d_gene: -
v_gene: TRBV30
CDR3aa: CAWSVPRMREKLFF
CDR3nt: TGTGCCTGGAGTGTCCCCCGTATGAGAGAAAAACTGTTTTTT

abundance: few
j_gene: TRBJ1-4
d_gene: TRBD1
v_gene: TRBV5-1
CDR3aa: CASSSGTGNEKLFF
CDR3nt: TGCGCCAGCAGTTCCGGGACAGGCAATGAAAAACTGTTTTTT

abundance: once
j_gene: TRBJ2-7
d_gene: TRBD2
v_gene: TRBV7-2
CDR3aa: CASRRLAEYAEQYF
CDR3nt: TGTGCCAGCAGGCGACTAGCGGAGTACGCCGAGCAGTACTTC

abundance: -
j_gene: TRBJ2-7
d_gene: TRBD1
v_gene: TRBV5-4
CDR3aa: CASSRAGTGGYEQYF
CDR3nt: TGTGCCAGCAGCCGCGCCGGGACAGGGGGCTACGAGCAGTACTTC

abundance: -
j_gene: TRBJ2-3
d_gene: -
v_gene: TRBV7-3
CDR3aa: CASSLGWTGSTDTQYF
CDR3nt: TGTGCCAGCAGCTTAGGGTGGACGGGAAGCACAGATACGCAGTATTTT

abundance: -
j_gene: TRBJ2-7
d_gene: -
v_gene: TRBV6-6
CDR3aa: CASSATRAYEQYF
CDR3nt: TGTGCCAGCAGTGCGACCCGTGCCTACGAGCAGTACTTC

abundance: -
j_gene: TRBJ2-1
d_gene: TRBD2
v_gene: TRBV9
CDR3aa: CASSVGGSGRDNEQFF
CDR3nt: TGTGCCAGCAGCGTAGGGGGTAGCGGGAGAGATAATGAGCAGTTCTTC

abundance: -
j_gene: TRBJ2-2
d_gene: TRBD1
v_gene: TRBV6-5
CDR3aa: CASSRQGSNTGELFF
CDR3nt: TGTGCCAGCAGCCGACAGGGGTCGAACACCGGGGAGCTGTTTTTT

abundance: -
j_gene: TRBJ2-1
d_gene: -
v_gene: TRBV9
CDR3aa: CASSKGTGGPYNEQFF
CDR3nt: TGTGCCAGCAGCAAGGGGACGGGGGGCCCTTACAATGAGCAGTTCTTC

abundance: -
j_gene: TRBJ2-5
d_gene: -
v_gene: TRBV29-1
CDR3aa: CSVRRKGQETQYF
CDR3nt: TGCAGCGTGAGGCGCAAGGGCCAAGAGACCCAGTACTTC

abundance: -
j_gene: TRBJ2-2
d_gene: TRBD1
v_gene: TRBV7-3
CDR3aa: CASSKGTGNTGELFF
CDR3nt: TGTGCCAGCAGCAAAGGGACAGGGAACACCGGGGAGCTGTTTTTT

abundance: -
j_gene: TRBJ2-1
d_gene: TRBD2
v_gene: TRBV5-1
CDR3aa: CASSQAGNEQFF
CDR3nt: TGCGCCAGCAGCCAAGCGGGGAATGAGCAGTTCTTC

abundance: -
j_gene: TRBJ2-3
d_gene: TRBD2
v_gene: TRBV4-1
CDR3aa: CASSQGLAGADTQYF
CDR3nt: TGCGCCAGCAGCCAAGGGCTAGCGGGGGCAGATACGCAGTATTTT

abundance: -
j_gene: TRBJ2-7
d_gene: -
v_gene: TRBV7-9
CDR3aa: CASSLYSNYEQYF
CDR3nt: TGTGCCAGCAGCTTATACAGCAACTACGAGCAGTACTTC

abundance: -
j_gene: TRBJ1-1
d_gene: -
v_gene: TRBV29-1
CDR3aa: CSVLGWGMNTEAFF
CDR3nt: TGCAGCGTTTTGGGGTGGGGTATGAACACTGAAGCTTTCTTT

abundance: -
j_gene: TRBJ2-3
d_gene: -
v_gene: TRBV7-6
CDR3aa: CASSLMVGGVKDTQYF
CDR3nt: TGTGCCAGCAGCTTAATGGTGGGGGGAGTGAAAGATACGCAGTATTTT

abundance: many
j_gene: TRBJ1-2
d_gene: -
v_gene: TRBV14
CDR3aa: CASSQDSAARDGYTF
CDR3nt: TGTGCCAGCAGCCAAGATAGCGCGGCCCGGGATGGCTACACCTTC

abundance: -
j_gene: TRBJ2-6
d_gene: -
v_gene: TRBV6-6
CDR3aa: CASLNGRAGANVLTF
CDR3nt: TGTGCCAGCCTGAATGGCCGGGCTGGGGCCAACGTCCTGACTTTC

abundance: -
j_gene: TRBJ2-1
d_gene: TRBD2
v_gene: TRBV12-5
CDR3aa: CASGLVGLLAGGPSRNEQFF
CDR3nt: TGTGCTAGTGGTTTGGTAGGGCTGCTAGCGGGAGGTCCTAGCCGGAATGAGCAGTTCTTC

abundance: once
j_gene: TRBJ2-5
d_gene: -
v_gene: TRBV19
CDR3aa: CASSQSRGPGETQYF
CDR3nt: TGTGCCAGTAGTCAAAGTAGAGGCCCCGGGGAGACCCAGTACTTC

abundance: few
j_gene: TRBJ1-5
d_gene: -
v_gene: TRBV2
CDR3aa: CASQAKGGLQPQHF
CDR3nt: TGTGCCAGCCAAGCGAAGGGGGGCCTTCAGCCCCAGCATTTT

abundance: -
j_gene: TRBJ2-1
d_gene: -
v_gene: TRBV6-4
CDR3aa: CASSEGAEQFF
CDR3nt: TGTGCCAGCAGTGAAGGTGCCGAGCAGTTCTTC

abundance: -
j_gene: TRBJ1-6
d_gene: -
v_gene: TRBV28
CDR3aa: CASGLGGLVDSPLHF
CDR3nt: TGTGCCAGCGGATTGGGAGGGTTGGTGGATTCACCCCTCCACTTT

abundance: -
j_gene: TRBJ2-2
d_gene: TRBD2
v_gene: TRBV4-1
CDR3aa: CASSQDGLAGQRRELFF
CDR3nt: TGCGCCAGCAGCCAAGATGGGCTAGCGGGGCAGCGCAGGGAGCTGTTTTTT

abundance: once
j_gene: TRBJ2-7
d_gene: -
v_gene: TRBV19
CDR3aa: CASSIVGHTRHEQYF
CDR3nt: TGTGCCAGTAGTATTGTGGGACATACGCGACACGAGCAGTACTTC

abundance: many
j_gene: TRBJ1-1
d_gene: -
v_gene: TRBV7-3
CDR3aa: CASSHTWDTEAFF
CDR3nt: TGTGCCAGCAGCCACACATGGGACACTGAAGCTTTCTTT

abundance: -
j_gene: TRBJ1-2
d_gene: TRBD1
v_gene: TRBV5-6
CDR3aa: CASSPDRGRPQYGYTF
CDR3nt: TGTGCCAGCAGCCCGGACAGGGGGCGCCCCCAATATGGCTACACCTTC